This T cell receptor beta chain was sequenced during a study of blood T cell repertoires in COVID-19. Background on the study: Samples of COVID-19 (acute and convalescent) were obtained from the United States, Italy and Spain. T cells, B-cell-depleted T cells, or PBMCs provided the cDNA or gDNA that served as material.

Here immunoSEQ multiplex PCR was the method, and the copy in TCRdb shows in-frame clones only, minus some. The sample shows under 110,000 clones, around 94% of them seen only once. This CDR3 has 16 residues. Unmatched junction bases numbered 13, after V lost 2 bases and J lost 7 bases. Germline-derived CDR1 and CDR2 are MRHNA and SNTAGT. This chain uses TRBV6-4 with TRBJ1-2; 7 bases align to TRBD1. This TCR came from a man aged 50 or older with active COVID-19. The sequenced material came from peripheral blood. In nucleotides, the CDR3 is TGTGCCAGCAGTGACCCCCCGACAGGGAGGCCTTCTGGCTACACCTTC. Its translation: CASSDPPTGRPSGYTF.